This T cell receptor (beta chain) was sequenced during a study of shared clonotypes between healthy human individuals. Overall study context: Aged 18 to 49, the donors were a couple of women and a few men.

Several immunoSEQ plates held equal portions of the genomic DNA taken from each subset. Data came from immunoSEQ multiplex PCR; TCRdb stores just in-frame clones and leaves some out. The table has about 680,000 clones, 74% seen once. Germline V CDR1 and CDR2: SGHRS, YFSETQ. V was pared by 5 bases and J by 0 bases, with 12 bases between. This CDR3 is 15 amino acids long. The chain links TRBV5-1 to TRBJ2-1, with D possibly matching TRBD1 (6 bases). Sequenced: memory CD4+ T cells sorted from blood. As to subset: CD45RA-negative fraction. This TCR derives from a woman in her twenties or thirties in good health. The CDR3 DNA is TGCGCCAGCAGTAGGGACACCGCCTCCTACAATGAGCAGTTCTTC. Residues: CASSRDTASYNEQFF. Together with reference TRBV5-1 and TRBJ2-1, the CDR3 gives the full variable domain: KAGVTQTPRYLIKTRGQQVTLSCSPISGHRSVSWYQQTPGQGLQFLFEYFSETQRNKGNFPGRFSGRQFSNSRSEMNVSTLELGDSALYLCASSRDTASYNEQFFGPGTRLTVL.